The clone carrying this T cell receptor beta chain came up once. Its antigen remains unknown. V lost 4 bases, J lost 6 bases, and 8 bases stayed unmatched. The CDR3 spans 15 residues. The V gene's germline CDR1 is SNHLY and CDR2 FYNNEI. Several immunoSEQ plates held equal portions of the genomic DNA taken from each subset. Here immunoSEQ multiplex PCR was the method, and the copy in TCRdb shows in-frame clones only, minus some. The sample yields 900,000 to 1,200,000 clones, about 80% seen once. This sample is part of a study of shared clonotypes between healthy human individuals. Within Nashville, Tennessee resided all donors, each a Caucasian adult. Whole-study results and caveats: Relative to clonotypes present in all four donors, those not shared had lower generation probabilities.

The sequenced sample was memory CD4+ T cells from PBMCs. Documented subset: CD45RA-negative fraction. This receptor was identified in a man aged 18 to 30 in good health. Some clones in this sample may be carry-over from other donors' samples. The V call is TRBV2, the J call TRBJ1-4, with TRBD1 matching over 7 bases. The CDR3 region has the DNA TGTGCCAGCAGTGGACAGGGCGGGAAGGATGAAAAACTGTTTTTT. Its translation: CASSGQGGKDEKLFF.